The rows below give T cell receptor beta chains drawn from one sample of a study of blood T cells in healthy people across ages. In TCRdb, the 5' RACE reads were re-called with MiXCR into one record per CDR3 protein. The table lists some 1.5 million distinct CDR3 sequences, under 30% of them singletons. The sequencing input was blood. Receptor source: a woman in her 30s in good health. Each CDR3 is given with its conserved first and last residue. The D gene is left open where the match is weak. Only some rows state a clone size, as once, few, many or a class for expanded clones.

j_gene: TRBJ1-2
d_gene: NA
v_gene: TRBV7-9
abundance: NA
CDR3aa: CASSLATASNYGYTF
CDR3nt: TGTGCCAGCAGCTTAGCGACAGCCTCTAACTATGGCTACACCTTC

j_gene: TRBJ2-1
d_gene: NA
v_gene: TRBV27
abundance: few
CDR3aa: CASSLSGVRHNEQFF
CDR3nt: TGTGCCAGCAGTTTATCCGGGGTCAGGCACAATGAGCAGTTCTTC

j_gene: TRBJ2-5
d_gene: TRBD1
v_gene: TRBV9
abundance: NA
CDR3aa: CASSTLGTGAFEETQYF
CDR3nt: TGTGCCAGCAGCACCCTAGGGACAGGTGCATTCGAAGAGACCCAGTACTTC

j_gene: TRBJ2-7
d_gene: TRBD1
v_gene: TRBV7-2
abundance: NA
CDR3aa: CASSRRDRVHEQYF
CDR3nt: TGTGCCAGCAGCCGCCGGGACAGGGTCCACGAGCAGTACTTC

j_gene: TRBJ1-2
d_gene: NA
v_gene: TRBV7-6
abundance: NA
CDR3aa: CASSPPLTEKYGYTF
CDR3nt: TGTGCCAGCAGCCCTCCGCTGACAGAGAAATATGGCTACACCTTC

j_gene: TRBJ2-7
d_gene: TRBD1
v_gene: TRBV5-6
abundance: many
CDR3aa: CASSLTGTGSSEQYF
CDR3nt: TGTGCCAGCAGCTTGACCGGGACAGGGTCATCCGAGCAGTACTTC

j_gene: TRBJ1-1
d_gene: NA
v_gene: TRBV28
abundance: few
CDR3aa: CASSYPGTTEAFF
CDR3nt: TGTGCCAGCAGTTACCCAGGCACCACTGAAGCTTTCTTT

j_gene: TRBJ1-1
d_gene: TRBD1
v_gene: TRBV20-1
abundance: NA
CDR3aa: CSAFYPPGQGFAFF
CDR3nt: TGCAGTGCTTTTTACCCACCGGGACAGGGGTTCGCTTTCTTT

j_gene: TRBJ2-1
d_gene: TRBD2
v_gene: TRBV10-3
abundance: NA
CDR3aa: CAISASGGTLANEQFF
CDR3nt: TGTGCCATCAGTGCCAGCGGGGGGACCTTGGCCAATGAGCAGTTCTTC

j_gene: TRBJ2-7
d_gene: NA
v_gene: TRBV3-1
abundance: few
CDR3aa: CASSRGGNSYEQYF
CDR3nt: TGTGCCAGCAGCCGAGGCGGGAACTCCTACGAGCAGTACTTC

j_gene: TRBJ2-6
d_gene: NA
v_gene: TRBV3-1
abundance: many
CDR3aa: CASSQGPRGRTTYSGANVLTF
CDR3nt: TGTGCCAGCAGCCAAGGGCCCAGGGGCCGCACTACGTACTCTGGGGCCAACGTCCTGACTTTC